What follows describes a single TCR beta chain. The antigen is not known. Resections that were taken during corrective heart surgery supplied the thymus tissue. Healthy Finnish infants undergoing corrective surgery for congenital heart defects were used as donors. Assay: immunoSEQ multiplex PCR; the TCRdb copy retains only in-frame clones and omits some. The sample lists 55,000 to 85,000 clones; 90% to 95% were seen once. This sample stems from a study of human thymus T cells. Study results and limitations: Blood and thymic repertoires both appeared biased in V and J gene usage. Thymic TCR repertoires of unrelated people reportedly overlapped highly.

The clonotype comes from a girl in the first two years of life with a congenital heart defect but otherwise immunologically healthy. The material sequenced was thymus tissue.

CDR3 protein: CASSLIFPGTSGDTQYF. Here the CDR3 DNA reads TGTGCCAGCAGCTTAATTTTCCCCGGGACTAGCGGGGATACGCAGTATTTT. The chain carries TRBV11-2 and TRBJ2-3, with 12 nucleotides matching TRBD2. With V trimmed by 2 bases and J by 6 bases, 9 bases remained unmatched. The CDR3 contains 17 residues. Germline V CDR1 and CDR2: SGHAT, FQNNGV.